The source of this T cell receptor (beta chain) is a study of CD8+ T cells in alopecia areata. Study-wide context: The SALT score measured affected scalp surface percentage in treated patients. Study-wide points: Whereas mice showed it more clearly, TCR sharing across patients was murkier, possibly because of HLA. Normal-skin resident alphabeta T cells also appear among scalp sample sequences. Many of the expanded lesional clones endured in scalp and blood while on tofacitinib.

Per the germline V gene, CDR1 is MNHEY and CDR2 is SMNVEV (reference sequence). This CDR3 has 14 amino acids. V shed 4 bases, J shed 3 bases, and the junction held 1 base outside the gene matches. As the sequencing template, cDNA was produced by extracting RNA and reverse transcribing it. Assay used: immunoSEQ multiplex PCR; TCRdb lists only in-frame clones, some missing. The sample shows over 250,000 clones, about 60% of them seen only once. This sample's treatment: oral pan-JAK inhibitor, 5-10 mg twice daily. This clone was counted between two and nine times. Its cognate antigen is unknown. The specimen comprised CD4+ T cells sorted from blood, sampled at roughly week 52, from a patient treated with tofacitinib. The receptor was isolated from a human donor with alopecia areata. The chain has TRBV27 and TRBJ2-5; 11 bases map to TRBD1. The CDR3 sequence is CASSWGQGEETQYF. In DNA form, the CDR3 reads TGTGCCAGCAGTTGGGGACAGGGGGAAGAGACCCAGTACTTC.